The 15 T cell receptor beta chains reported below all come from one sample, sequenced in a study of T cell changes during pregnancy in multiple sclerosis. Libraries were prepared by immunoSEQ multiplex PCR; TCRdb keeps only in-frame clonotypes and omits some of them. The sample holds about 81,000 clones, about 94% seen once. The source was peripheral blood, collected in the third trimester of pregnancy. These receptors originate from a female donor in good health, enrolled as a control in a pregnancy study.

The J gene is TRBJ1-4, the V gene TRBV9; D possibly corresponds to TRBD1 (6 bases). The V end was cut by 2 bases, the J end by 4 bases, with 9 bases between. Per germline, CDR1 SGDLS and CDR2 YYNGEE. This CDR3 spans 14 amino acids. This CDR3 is CASSVGAGNEKLFF. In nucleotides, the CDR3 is TGTGCCAGCAGCGTGGGGGCGGGTAATGAAAAACTGTTTTTT.

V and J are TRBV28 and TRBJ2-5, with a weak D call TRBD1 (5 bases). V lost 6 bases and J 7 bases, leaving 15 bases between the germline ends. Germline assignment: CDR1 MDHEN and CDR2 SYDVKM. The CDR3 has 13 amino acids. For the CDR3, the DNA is TGTGCCAGCAGGAGTACAGGTTTTTGGACCCAGTACTTC. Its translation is CASRSTGFWTQYF.

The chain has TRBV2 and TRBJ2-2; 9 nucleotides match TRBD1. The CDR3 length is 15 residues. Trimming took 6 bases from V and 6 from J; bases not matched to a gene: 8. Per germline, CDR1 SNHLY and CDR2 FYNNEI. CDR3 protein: CASRWTGAGAGELFF. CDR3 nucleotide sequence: TGTGCCAGCAGGTGGACAGGGGCAGGGGCCGGGGAGCTGTTTTTT.

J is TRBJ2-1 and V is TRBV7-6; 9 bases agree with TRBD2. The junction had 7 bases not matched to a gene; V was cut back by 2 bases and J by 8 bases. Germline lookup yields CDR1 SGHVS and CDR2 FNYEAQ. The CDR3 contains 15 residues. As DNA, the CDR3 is TGTGCCAGCAGCTTAAAGGCGGGAGGGCCCGATGAGCAGTTCTTC. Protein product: CASSLKAGGPDEQFF.

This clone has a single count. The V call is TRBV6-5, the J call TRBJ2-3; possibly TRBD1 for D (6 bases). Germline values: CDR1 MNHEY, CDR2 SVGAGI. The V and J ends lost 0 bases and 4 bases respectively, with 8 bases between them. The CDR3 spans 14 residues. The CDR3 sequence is CASSYSSGADTQYF. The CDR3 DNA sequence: TGTGCCAGCAGTTACTCATCAGGGGCAGATACGCAGTATTTT.

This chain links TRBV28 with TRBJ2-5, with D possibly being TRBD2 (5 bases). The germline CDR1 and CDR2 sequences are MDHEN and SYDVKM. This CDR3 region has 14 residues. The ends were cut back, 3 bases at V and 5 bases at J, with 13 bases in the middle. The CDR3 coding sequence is TGTGCCAGCAGTTTGTTCGGGGATTATGAGACCCAGTACTTC. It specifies CASSLFGDYETQYF.

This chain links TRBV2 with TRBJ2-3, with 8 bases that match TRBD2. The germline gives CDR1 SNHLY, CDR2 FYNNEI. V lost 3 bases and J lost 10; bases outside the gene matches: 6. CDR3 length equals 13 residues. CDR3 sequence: CASSDQRESAQYF. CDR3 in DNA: TGTGCCAGCAGTGACCAGCGGGAGAGTGCGCAGTATTTT.

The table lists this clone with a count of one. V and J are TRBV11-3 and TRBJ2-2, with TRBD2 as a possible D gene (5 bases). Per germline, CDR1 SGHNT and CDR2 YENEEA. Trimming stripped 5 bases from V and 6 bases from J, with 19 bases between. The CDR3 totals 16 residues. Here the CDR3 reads CASSPGGAAHAGELFF. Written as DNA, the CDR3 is TGTGCCAGCAGCCCCGGTGGAGCGGCCCACGCCGGGGAGCTGTTTTTT.

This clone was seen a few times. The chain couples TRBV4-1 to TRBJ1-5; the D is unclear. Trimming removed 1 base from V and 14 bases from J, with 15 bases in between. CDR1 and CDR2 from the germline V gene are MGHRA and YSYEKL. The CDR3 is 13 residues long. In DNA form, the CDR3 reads TGCGCCAGCAGCCAAGTTCAGGACGGGATCGAGCATTTT. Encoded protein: CASSQVQDGIEHF.

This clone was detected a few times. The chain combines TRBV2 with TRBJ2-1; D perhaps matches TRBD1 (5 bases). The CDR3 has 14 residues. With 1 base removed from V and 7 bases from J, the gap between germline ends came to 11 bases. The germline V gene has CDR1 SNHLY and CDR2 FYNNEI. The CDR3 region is CASSEDQGWNEQFF. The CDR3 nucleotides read TGTGCCAGCAGTGAAGACCAGGGTTGGAATGAGCAGTTCTTC.

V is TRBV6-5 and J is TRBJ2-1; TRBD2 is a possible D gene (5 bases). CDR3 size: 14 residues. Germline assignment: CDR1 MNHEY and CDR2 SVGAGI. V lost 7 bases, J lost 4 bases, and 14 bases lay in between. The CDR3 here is CASTKPGEYNEQFF. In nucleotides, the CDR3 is TGTGCCAGCACCAAACCCGGGGAATACAATGAGCAGTTCTTC.

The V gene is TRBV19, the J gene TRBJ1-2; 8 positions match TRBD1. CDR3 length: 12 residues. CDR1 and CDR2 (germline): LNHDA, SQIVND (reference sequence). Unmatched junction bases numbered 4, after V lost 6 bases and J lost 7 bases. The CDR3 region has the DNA TGTGCCAGTAGACGGACAGGGAGTGGCTACACCTTC. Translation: CASRRTGSGYTF.

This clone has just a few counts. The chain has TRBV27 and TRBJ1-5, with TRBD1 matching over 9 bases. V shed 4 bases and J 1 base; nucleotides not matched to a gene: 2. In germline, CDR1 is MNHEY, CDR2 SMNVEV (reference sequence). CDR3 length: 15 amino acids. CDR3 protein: CASSSDRGSNQPQHF. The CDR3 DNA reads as TGTGCCAGCAGTTCGGACAGGGGAAGCAATCAGCCCCAGCATTTT.

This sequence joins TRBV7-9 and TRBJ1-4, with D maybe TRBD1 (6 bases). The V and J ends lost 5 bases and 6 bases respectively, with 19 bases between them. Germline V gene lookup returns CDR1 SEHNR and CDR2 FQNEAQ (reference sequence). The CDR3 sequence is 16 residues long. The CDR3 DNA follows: TGTGCCAGCAGCACCGGGACAAACTTTGCTGATGAAAAACTGTTTTTT. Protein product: CASSTGTNFADEKLFF.

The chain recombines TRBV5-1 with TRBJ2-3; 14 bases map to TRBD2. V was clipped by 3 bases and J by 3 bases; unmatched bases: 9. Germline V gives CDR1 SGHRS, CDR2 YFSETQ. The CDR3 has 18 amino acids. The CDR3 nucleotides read TGCGCCAGCAGCTCGCTGACTAGCGGGAGGGCCGAGACAGATACGCAGTATTTT. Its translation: CASSSLTSGRAETDTQYF.